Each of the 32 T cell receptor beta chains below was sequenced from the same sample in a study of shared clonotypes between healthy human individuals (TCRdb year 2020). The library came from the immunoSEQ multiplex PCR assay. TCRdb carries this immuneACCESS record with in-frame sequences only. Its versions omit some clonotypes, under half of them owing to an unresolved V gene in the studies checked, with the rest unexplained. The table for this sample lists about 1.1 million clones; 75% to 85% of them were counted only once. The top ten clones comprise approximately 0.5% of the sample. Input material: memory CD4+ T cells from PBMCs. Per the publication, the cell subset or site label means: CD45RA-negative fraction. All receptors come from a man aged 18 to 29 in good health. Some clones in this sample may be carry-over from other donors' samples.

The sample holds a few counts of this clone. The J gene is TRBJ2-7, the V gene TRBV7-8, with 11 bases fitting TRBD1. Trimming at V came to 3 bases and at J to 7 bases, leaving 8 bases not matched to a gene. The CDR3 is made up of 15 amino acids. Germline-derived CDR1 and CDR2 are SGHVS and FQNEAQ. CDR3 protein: CASSLDRGHLGEQYF. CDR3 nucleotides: TGTGCCAGCAGCTTGGACAGGGGGCATTTGGGGGAGCAGTACTTC.

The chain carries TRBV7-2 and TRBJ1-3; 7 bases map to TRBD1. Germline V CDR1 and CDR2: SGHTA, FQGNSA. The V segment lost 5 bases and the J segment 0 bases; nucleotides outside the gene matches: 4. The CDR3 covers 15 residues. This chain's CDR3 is CASSNRDSSGNTIYF. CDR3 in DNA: TGTGCCAGCAGCAACCGGGACAGCTCTGGAAACACCATATATTTT.

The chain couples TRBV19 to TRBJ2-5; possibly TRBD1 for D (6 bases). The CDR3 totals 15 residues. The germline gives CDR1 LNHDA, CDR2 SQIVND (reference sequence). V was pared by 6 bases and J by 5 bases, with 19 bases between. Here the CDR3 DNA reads TGTGCCAGTAGCTCTCCGAGGGGGTCCCGGGAGACCCAGTACTTC. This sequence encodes CASSSPRGSRETQYF.

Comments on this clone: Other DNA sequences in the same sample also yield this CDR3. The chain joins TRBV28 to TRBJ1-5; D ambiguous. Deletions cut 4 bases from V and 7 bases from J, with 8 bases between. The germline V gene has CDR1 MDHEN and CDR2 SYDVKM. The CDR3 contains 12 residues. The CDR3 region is CASSSTDQPQHF. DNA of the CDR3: TGTGCCAGCAGTTCCACGGACCAGCCCCAGCATTTT.

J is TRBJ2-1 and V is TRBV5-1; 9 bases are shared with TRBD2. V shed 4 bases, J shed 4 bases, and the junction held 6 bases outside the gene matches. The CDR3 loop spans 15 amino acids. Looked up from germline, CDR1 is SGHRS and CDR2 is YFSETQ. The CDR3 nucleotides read TGCGCCAGCAGCCGTAGCGGGAGTGGGTACAATGAGCAGTTCTTC. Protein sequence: CASSRSGSGYNEQFF.

The CDR3 DNA reads as TGTGCCAGCAGCTCACTAGGGACAGTCCATGAGCAGTTCTTC. It codes for CASSSLGTVHEQFF. The V gene is TRBV5-6, the J gene TRBJ2-1; TRBD1 aligns across 7 bases. The trim removed 3 bases at V and 8 bases at J, leaving 8 bases unmatched. The CDR3 sequence is 14 residues long. Germline V gene data show CDR1 as SGHDT and CDR2 as YYEEEE.

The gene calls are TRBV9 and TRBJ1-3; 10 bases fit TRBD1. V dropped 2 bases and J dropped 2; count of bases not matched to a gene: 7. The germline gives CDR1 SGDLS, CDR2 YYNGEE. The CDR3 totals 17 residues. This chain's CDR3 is CASSVVSGTGAGNTIYF. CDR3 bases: TGTGCCAGCAGCGTGGTGAGCGGGACAGGGGCTGGAAACACCATATATTTT.

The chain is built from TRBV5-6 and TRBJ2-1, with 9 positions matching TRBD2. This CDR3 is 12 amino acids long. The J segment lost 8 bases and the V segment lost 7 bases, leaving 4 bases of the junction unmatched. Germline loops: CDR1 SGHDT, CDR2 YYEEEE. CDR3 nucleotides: TGTGCCAGCGGCGGGAGGGCAGATGAGCAGTTCTTC. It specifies CASGGRADEQFF. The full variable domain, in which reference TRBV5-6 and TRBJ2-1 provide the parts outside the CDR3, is DAGVTQSPTHLIKTRGQQVTLRCSPKSGHDTVSWYQQALGQGPQFIFQYYEEEERQRGNFPDRFSGHQFPNYSSELNVNALLLGDSALYLCASGGRADEQFFGPGTRLTVL.

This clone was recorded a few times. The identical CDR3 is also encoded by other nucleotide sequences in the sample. The chain's CDR3 is CASSLGQGAEAFF. Here the CDR3 DNA reads TGCGCCAGCAGCTTGGGACAGGGGGCGGAAGCTTTCTTT. The chain combines TRBV5-1 with TRBJ1-1; 10 bases match TRBD1. The CDR3 consists of 13 residues. V lost 0 bases, J lost 8 bases, and 1 base stayed unmatched. Germline V gene lookup returns CDR1 SGHRS and CDR2 YFSETQ.

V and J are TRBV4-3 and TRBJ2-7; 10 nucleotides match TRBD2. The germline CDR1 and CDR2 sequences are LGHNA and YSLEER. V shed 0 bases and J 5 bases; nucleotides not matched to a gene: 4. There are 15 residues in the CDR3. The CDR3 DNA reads TGCGCCAGCAGCCAAGAGGCTAGCGGGAGTCACGAGCAGTACTTC. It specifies CASSQEASGSHEQYF.

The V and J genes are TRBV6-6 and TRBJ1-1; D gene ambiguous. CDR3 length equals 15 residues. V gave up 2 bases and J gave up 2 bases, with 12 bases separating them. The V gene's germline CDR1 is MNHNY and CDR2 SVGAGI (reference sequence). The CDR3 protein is CASSYIRISNTEAFF. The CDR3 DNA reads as TGTGCCAGCAGTTACATAAGGATAAGCAACACTGAAGCTTTCTTT.

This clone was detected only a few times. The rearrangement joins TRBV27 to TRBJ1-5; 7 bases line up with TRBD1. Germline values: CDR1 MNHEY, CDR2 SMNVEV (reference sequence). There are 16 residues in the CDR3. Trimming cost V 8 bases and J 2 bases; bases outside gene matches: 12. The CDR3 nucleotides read TGTGCCAGCGCCGGAAGAGGGGGCCATGGCAATCAGCCCCAGCATTTT. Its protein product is CASAGRGGHGNQPQHF.

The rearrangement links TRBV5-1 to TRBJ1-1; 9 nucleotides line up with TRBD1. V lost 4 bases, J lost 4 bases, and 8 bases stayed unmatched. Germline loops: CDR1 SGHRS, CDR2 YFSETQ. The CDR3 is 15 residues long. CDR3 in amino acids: CASSASGTGSTEAFF. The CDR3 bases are TGCGCCAGCAGCGCCTCCGGGACAGGGAGCACTGAAGCTTTCTTT. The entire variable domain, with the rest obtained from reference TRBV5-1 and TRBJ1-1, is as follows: KAGVTQTPRYLIKTRGQQVTLSCSPISGHRSVSWYQQTPGQGLQFLFEYFSETQRNKGNFPGRFSGRQFSNSRSEMNVSTLELGDSALYLCASSASGTGSTEAFFGQGTRLTVV.

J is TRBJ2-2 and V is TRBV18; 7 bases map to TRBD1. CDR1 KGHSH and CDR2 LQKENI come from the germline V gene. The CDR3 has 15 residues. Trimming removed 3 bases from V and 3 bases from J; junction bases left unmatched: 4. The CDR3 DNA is TGTGCCAGCTCACCGAGACAGGGTGACACCGGGGAGCTGTTTTTT. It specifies CASSPRQGDTGELFF.

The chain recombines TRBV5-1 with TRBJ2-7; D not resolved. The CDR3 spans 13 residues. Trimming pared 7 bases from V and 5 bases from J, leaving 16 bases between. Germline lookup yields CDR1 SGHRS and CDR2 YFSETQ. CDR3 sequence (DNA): TGCGCCAGCCGAAATAGGATTTTTGACGAGCAGTACTTC. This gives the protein CASRNRIFDEQYF.

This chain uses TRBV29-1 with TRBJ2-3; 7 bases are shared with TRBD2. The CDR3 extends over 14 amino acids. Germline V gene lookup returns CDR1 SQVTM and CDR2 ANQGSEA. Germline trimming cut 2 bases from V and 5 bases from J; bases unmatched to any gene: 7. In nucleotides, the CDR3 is TGCAGCGTTGAATCTGCGGGACTACAAGATACGCAGTATTTT. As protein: CSVESAGLQDTQYF.

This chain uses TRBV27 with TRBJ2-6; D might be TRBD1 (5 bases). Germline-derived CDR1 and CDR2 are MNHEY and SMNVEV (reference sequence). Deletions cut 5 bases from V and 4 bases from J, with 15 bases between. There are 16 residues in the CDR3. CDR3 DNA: TGTGCCAGCAGTCTAACTTCAGGGATAGGGGCCAACGTCCTGACTTTC. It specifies CASSLTSGIGANVLTF.

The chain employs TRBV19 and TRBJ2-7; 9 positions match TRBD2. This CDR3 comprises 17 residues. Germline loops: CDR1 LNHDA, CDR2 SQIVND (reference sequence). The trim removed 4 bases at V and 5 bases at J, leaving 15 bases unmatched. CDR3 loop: CASSSPSFAGGSDEQYF. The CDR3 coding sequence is TGTGCCAGTAGTAGCCCAAGTTTTGCGGGAGGGTCCGACGAGCAGTACTTC.

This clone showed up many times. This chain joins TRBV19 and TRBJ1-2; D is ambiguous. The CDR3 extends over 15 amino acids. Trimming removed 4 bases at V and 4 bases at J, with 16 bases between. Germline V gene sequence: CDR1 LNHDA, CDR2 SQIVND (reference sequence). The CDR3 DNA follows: TGTGCCAGTAGTAGAGATCCCCAGCGCCCCTATGGCTACACCTTC. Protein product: CASSRDPQRPYGYTF.

The CDR3 bases are TGTGCCAGCCTCCGACTAACGGGGGGCGCCCCCATAACTAATGAAAAACTGTTTTTT. Amino acids: CASLRLTGGAPITNEKLFF. This chain joins TRBV7-3 and TRBJ1-4, with D possibly being TRBD1 (6 bases). The CDR3 is 19 residues long. The V and J ends lost 8 bases and 1 base respectively, with 26 bases between them. In germline, CDR1 is SGHTA, CDR2 FQGTGA.

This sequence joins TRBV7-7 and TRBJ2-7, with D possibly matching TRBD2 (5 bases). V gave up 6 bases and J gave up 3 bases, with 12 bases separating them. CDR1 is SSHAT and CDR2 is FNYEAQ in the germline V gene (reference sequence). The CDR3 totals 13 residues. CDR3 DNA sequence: TGTGCCAGCAGTTACGACCGGGGCTACGAGCAGTACTTC. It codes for CASSYDRGYEQYF.

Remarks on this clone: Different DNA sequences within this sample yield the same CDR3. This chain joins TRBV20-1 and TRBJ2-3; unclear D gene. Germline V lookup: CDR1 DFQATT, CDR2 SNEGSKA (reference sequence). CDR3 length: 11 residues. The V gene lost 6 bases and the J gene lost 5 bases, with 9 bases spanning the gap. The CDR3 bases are TGCAGTGCCCCGACCGGAGATACGCAGTATTTT. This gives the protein CSAPTGDTQYF.

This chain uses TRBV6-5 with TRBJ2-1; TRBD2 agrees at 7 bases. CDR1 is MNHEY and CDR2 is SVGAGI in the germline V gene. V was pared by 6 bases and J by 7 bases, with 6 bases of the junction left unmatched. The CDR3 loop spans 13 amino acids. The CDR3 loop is CASRGGSSNEQFF. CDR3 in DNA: TGTGCCAGCAGGGGCGGGAGCTCGAATGAGCAGTTCTTC.

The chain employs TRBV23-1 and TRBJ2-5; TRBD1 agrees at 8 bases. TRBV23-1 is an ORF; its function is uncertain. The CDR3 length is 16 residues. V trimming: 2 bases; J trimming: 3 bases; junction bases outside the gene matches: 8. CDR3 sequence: CASSQTDRASEETQYF. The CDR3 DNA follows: TGCGCCAGCAGTCAAACGGACAGGGCGAGCGAAGAGACCCAGTACTTC.

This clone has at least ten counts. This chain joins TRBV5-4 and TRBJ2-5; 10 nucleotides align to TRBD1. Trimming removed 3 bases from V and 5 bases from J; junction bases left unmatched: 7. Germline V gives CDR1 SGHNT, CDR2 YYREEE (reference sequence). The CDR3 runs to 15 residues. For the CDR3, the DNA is TGTGCCAGCAGCTCAATGACAGGGGGCAGGGAGACCCAGTACTTC. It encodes CASSSMTGGRETQYF.

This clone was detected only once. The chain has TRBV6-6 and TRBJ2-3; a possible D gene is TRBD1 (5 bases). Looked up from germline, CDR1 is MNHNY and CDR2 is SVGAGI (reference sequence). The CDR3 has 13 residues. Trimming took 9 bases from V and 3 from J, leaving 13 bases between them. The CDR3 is CASHWGRTDTQYF. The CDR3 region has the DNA TGTGCCAGTCATTGGGGCCGGACAGATACGCAGTATTTT.

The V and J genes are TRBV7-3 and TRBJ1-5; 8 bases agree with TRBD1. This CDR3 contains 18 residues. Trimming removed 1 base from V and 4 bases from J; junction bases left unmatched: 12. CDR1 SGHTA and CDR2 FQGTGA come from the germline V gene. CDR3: CASSLSDTGGLLNQPQHF. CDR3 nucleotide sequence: TGTGCCAGCAGCTTAAGCGATACAGGGGGGCTTCTTAATCAGCCCCAGCATTTT.

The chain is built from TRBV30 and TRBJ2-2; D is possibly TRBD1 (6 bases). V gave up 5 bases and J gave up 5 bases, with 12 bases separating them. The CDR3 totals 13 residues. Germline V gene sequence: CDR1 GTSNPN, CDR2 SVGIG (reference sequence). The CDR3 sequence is CAWDTGSTGELFF. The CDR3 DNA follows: TGTGCCTGGGACACAGGGAGTACCGGGGAGCTGTTTTTT.

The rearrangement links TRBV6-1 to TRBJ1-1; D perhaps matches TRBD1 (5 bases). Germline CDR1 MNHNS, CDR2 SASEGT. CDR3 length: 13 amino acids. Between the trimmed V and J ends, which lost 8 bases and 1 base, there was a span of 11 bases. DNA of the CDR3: TGTGCCAGCGGTAGACAGCGGAACACTGAAGCTTTCTTT. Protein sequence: CASGRQRNTEAFF.

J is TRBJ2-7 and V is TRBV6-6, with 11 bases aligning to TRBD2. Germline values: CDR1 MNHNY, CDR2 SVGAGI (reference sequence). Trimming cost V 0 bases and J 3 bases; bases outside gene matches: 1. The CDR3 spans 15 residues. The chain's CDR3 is CASSYSGTSGYEQYF. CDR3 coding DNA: TGTGCCAGCAGTTACTCCGGGACTAGCGGCTACGAGCAGTACTTC.

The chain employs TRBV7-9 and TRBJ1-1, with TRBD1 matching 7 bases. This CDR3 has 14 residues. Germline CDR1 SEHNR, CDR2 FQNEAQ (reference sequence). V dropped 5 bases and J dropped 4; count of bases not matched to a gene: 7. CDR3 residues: CASSRQGEATEAFF. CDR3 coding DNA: TGTGCCAGCAGCCGTCAGGGGGAGGCCACTGAAGCTTTCTTT.

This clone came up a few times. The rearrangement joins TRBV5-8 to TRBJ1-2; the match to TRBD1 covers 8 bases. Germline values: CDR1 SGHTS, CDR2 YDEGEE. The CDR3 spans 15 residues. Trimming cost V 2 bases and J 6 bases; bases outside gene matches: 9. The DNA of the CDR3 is TGTGCCAGCAGCTTAGCAGGGGGCTGGGCAAATGGCTACACCTTC. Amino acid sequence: CASSLAGGWANGYTF.